This T cell receptor (beta chain) was found in a study of identical twins. Study-wide points: Low generation-probability sequences were in excess among twin-shared out-of-frame alpha sequences. In beta out-of-frame sequences, the excess sharing between twins was weaker. Fewer insertions characterized abundant cord blood beta clonotypes, whereas memory repertoires showed none. A cross-sectional statistical analysis, not follow-up of the same donors, supported the conclusions.

This clonotype showed up many times. Antigen: not known. This CDR3 contains 13 residues. From germline, CDR1 is ENHRY and CDR2 SYGVKD. V was cut by 1 base and J by 0 bases, with 2 bases left in between. TCRdb used MiXCR to reprocess the 5' RACE reads, holding one entry per CDR3 protein. Of 1.5 million to 2 million distinct CDR3 sequences in the sample, 25% to 35% are singletons; the top ten hold about 0.25%. V usage is TRBV10-3 and J usage is TRBJ2-3; D not certain. This clonotype was obtained from a newborn girl in good health. Sequenced sample: cord blood. Written as DNA, the CDR3 is TGTGCCATCAGTGAGTACAGCACAGATACGCAGTATTTT. Translation: CAISEYSTDTQYF.